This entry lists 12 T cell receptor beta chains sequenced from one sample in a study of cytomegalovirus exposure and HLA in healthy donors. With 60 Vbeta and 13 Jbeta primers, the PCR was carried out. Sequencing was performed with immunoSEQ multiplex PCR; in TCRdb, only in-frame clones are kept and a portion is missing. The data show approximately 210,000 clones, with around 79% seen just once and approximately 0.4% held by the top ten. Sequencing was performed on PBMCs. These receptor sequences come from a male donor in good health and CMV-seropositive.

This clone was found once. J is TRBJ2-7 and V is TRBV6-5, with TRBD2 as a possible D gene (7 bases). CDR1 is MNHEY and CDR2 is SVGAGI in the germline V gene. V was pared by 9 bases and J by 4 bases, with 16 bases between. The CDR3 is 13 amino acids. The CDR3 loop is CASCYRGAYEQYF. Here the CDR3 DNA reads TGTGCCAGTTGCTACCGGGGGGCATACGAGCAGTACTTC.

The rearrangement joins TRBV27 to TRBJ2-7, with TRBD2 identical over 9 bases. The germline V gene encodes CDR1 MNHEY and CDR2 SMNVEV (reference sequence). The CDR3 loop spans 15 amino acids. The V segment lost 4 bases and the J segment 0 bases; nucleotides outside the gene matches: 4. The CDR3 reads CASSSSGASSYEQYF. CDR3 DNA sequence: TGTGCCAGCAGTTCTAGCGGGGCTAGCTCCTACGAGCAGTACTTC.

The CDR3, as DNA: TGTGCCAGCACCGGACAGGGGACACTCTCCTACAATGAGCAGTTCTTC. This gives the protein CASTGQGTLSYNEQFF. V gene TRBV19 combines with J gene TRBJ2-1; 9 positions match TRBD1. This CDR3 spans 16 amino acids. Germline lookup yields CDR1 LNHDA and CDR2 SQIVND (reference sequence). The ends lost 9 bases at V and 0 bases at J; junction bases unmatched: 9.

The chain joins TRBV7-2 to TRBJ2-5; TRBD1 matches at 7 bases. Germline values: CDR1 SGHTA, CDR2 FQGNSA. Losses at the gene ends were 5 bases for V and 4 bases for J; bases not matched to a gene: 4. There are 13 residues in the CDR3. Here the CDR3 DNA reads TGTGCCAGCAGCCCTGGACAGGTAGAGACCCAGTACTTC. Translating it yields CASSPGQVETQYF.

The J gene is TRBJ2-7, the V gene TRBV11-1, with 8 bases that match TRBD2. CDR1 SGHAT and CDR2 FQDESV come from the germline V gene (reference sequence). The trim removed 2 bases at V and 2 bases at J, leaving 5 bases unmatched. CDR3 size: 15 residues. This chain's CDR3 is CASSLRDSGAYEQYF. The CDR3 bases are TGTGCCAGCAGCTTACGTGATAGCGGGGCCTACGAGCAGTACTTC. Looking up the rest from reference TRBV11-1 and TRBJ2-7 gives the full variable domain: EAEVAQSPRYKITEKSQAVAFWCDPISGHATLYWYRQILGQGPELLVQFQDESVVDDSQLPKDRFSAERLKGVDSTLKIQPAELGDSAMYLCASSLRDSGAYEQYFGPGTRLTVT.

The CDR3 protein is CASSSQGGAWREQYF. CDR3 bases: TGTGCCAGCAGTTCACAAGGCGGGGCCTGGAGAGAGCAGTACTTC. The chain links TRBV27 to TRBJ2-7; weak D call: TRBD2 (6 bases). Germline V gene sequence: CDR1 MNHEY, CDR2 SMNVEV (reference sequence). The CDR3 spans 15 residues. V lost 4 bases and J 7 bases, leaving 20 bases between the germline ends.

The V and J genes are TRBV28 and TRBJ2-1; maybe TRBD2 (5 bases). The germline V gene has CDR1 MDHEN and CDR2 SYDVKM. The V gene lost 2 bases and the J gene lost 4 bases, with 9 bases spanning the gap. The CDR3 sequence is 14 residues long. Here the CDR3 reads CASSLVSEYNEQFF. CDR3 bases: TGTGCCAGCAGTTTAGTTAGCGAGTACAATGAGCAGTTCTTC.

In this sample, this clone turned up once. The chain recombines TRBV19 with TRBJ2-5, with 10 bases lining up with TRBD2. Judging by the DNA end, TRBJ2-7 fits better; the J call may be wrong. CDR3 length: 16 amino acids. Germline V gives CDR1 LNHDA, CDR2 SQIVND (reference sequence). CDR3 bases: TGTGCCAGTAGTCCTTCGGGACTAGCGACCTCCTACGAGCAGTACTTC. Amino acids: CASSPSGLATSYEQYF.

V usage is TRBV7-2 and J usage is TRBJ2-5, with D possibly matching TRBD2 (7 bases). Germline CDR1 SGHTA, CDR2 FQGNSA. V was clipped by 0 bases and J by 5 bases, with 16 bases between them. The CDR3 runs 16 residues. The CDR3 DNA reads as TGTGCCAGCAGCTTAGCTCCAGGGGAGGGGTGGGAGACCCAGTACTTC. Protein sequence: CASSLAPGEGWETQYF.

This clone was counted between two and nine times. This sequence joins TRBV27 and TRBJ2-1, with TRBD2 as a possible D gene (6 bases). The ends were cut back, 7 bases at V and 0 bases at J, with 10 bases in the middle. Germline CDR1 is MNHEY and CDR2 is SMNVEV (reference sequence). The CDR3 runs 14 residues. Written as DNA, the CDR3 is TGTGCCAGCATGGCCGGGGGCTCCTACAATGAGCAGTTCTTC. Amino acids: CASMAGGSYNEQFF.

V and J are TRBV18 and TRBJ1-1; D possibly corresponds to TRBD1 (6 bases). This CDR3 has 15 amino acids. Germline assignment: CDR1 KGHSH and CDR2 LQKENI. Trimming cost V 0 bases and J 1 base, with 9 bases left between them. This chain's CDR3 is CASSPPGGGNTEAFF. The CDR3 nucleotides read TGTGCCAGCTCACCACCGGGAGGGGGGAACACTGAAGCTTTCTTT.

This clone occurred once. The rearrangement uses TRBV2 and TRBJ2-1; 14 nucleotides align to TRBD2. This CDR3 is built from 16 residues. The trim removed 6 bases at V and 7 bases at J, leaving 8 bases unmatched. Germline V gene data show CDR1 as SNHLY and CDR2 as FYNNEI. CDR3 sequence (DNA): TGTGCCAGCAGACGACTAGCGGGGGGGCCTAGGAATGAGCAGTTCTTC. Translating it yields CASRRLAGGPRNEQFF. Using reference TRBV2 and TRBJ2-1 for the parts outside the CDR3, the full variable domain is EPEVTQTPSHQVTQMGQEVILRCVPISNHLYFYWYRQILGQKVEFLVSFYNNEISEKSEIFDDQFSVERPDGSNFTLKIRSTKLEDSAMYFCASRRLAGGPRNEQFFGPGTRLTVL.